The following is a T cell receptor beta chain sequence with its context. Its specificity is not known. At one end the junction does not follow the germline gene, possibly because of a read error. This record belongs to a study of chemoradiotherapy in HPV16-positive cancers. Study-level findings and limits: Candidate HPV-specific clones and E7-related TCR motifs grew in tumor during treatment.

The CDR3 length is 16 residues. The germline CDR1 and CDR2 sequences are MGHRA and YSYEKL. Sequencing used immunoSEQ multiplex PCR; TCRdb keeps in-frame clones, though not all of them. The sample lists more than 2,000 clones; around 88% were seen once. Samples were taken several times over chemoradiotherapy. The origin of this receptor is a human donor with HPV-associated anogenital cancer. Sample: tumor tissue, taken from a patient who underwent chemoradiotherapy. The V call is TRBV4-1, the J call TRBJ1-6, with D possibly matching TRBD1 (5 bases). CDR3 in amino acids: CASRDLGTAYNLPLHF. The CDR3 DNA reads TGCGCCAGCAGAGACCTCGGGACGGCTTATAATTTACCCCTCCACTTT.